The sequence of this T cell receptor beta chain was determined in a study of blood T cell repertoires in COVID-19. For the study at large: The United States, Italy and Spain provided the acute and convalescent COVID-19 samples. Sources were T cells, B-cell-depleted T cells, or PBMCs; the material itself was cDNA or gDNA.

V dropped 6 bases and J dropped 1 base, with 10 bases sitting between them. This CDR3 is 14 amino acids long. CDR1 is MDHEN and CDR2 is SYDVKM in the germline V gene. Authors' processing steps: Reference gene primers were amplified, and this amplification served to estimate nucleated cell counts. Using immunoSEQ multiplex PCR, the repertoire was profiled, and TCRdb retains in-frame clones only, with some absent. V and J calls and clone size are given by that table; D and trimming were obtained from the DNA. The data contain about 240,000 clones, approximately 83% of them seen just once; the ten biggest clones take up over 7.5%.

Specimen: peripheral blood. The rearrangement joins TRBV28 to TRBJ1-3, with D perhaps matching TRBD1 (5 bases). This TCR came from a woman of 80 years or more with acute or convalescent COVID-19. CDR3: CASRPGGSGNTIYF. The CDR3 DNA reads as TGTGCCAGCAGGCCCGGGGGTTCTGGAAACACCATATATTTT.